These T cell receptor beta chains were read from a single sample in a study of blood T cell repertoires in COVID-19. Generated by immunoSEQ multiplex PCR, the TCRdb table keeps only in-frame clones and is missing some. The sample records 450,000 or so clones, 75% to 90% being singletons. The sequenced material came from peripheral blood. These receptors came from a woman in her thirties or forties with COVID-19, enrolled during active disease. Each CDR3 is given with its conserved first and last residue. A D gene is named only where the DNA matches it firmly. Only some rows state a clone size, as once, few, many or a class for expanded clones.

TRBV28,TRBD1,TRBJ1-5,once,TGTGCCAGTAAGGACAGGGAGAGGTACCAGCCCCAGCATTTT,CASKDRERYQPQHF
TRBV9,.,TRBJ1-4,.,TGTGCCAGCAGCGTAGCTACTGGCAGGGTAGATGAAAAACTGTTTTTT,CASSVATGRVDEKLFF
TRBV5-5,TRBD2,TRBJ2-2,.,TGTGCCAGCGGACTAGCGGGGACCGGGGAGCTGTTTTTT,CASGLAGTGELFF
TRBV30,.,TRBJ1-2,.,TGTGCCCTCCGGAGGCTCGGAGGCTATGGCTACACCTTC,CALRRLGGYGYTF
TRBV28,TRBD2,TRBJ2-3,.,TGTGCCAGCAGTTCCCCCCTCCTAGCGGAGAGGGATACGCAGTATTTT,CASSSPLLAERDTQYF
TRBV28,TRBD1,TRBJ1-6,many,TGTGCCAGCAGTCACACAGGGGCCCATTCACCCCTCCACTTT,CASSHTGAHSPLHF
TRBV6-9,.,TRBJ2-1,once,TGTGCCAGCAGTCCCGGGGTGGGCGAGCAGTTCTTC,CASSPGVGEQFF
TRBV30,.,TRBJ2-5,once,TGTGCCTGGAGTGCCAGGGTAGGGGAGACCCAGTACTTC,CAWSARVGETQYF
TRBV14,.,TRBJ1-5,.,TGTGCCAGCAGACTTAGACAGACTAGCAATCAGCCCCAGCATTTT,CASRLRQTSNQPQHF
TRBV7-9,TRBD1,TRBJ2-7,.,TGTGCCAGCAGCTGGGCAACAGGGGCCTACGAGCAGTACTTC,CASSWATGAYEQYF
TRBV5-5,.,TRBJ2-7,.,TGTGCCAGCAGCCCCTGGACAACCAAGGCCTACGAGCAGTACTTC,CASSPWTTKAYEQYF
TRBV7-9,.,TRBJ1-1,.,TGTGCCAGCAGCTCCGACTACAGACTGAACACTGAAGCTTTCTTT,CASSSDYRLNTEAFF
TRBV18,.,TRBJ1-2,.,TGTGCCAGCTCACCAGCTTCGGAGAGGGCTAACTATGGCTACACCTTC,CASSPASERANYGYTF
TRBV28,.,TRBJ1-1,.,TGTGCCAGCAGTTTTCGAACAGGGCTGGGCACTGAAGCTTTCTTT,CASSFRTGLGTEAFF
TRBV9,.,TRBJ1-3,.,TGTGCCAGCAGCGTAGATCCCCTGTCTGGAAACACCATATATTTT,CASSVDPLSGNTIYF
TRBV11-1,.,TRBJ2-3,.,TGTGCCAGCAGCTTGATTTCGGGAGATACGCAGTATTTT,CASSLISGDTQYF
TRBV28,TRBD1,TRBJ1-1,once,TGTGCCAGCAGTTTCCTAGACAGGGCGGGTGAAGCTTTCTTT,CASSFLDRAGEAFF
TRBV11-2,.,TRBJ2-7,.,TGTGCCAGCAGCTTAGCCCTAGCGCGGGAGCAGTACTTC,CASSLALAREQYF
TRBV2,.,TRBJ2-3,.,TGTGCCAGCAGTGGTGAGGGTACGCAGTATTTT,CASSGEGTQYF
TRBV3-1/TRBV3-2,.,TRBJ1-2,.,TGTGCCAGCAGCCAAGCCCGGAGGAGGGGCTACACCTTC,CASSQARRRGYTF
TRBV5-1,TRBD2,TRBJ2-3,.,TGCGCCAGCAGCTCGGGCCTACTAGCGGGAGGGACAGATACGCAGTATTTT,CASSSGLLAGGTDTQYF
TRBV29-1,.,TRBJ1-3,.,TGCAGCGTAGCGGGCGGAAACACCATATATTTT,CSVAGGNTIYF
TRBV29-1,.,TRBJ1-3,.,TGCAGCGTTAATGGGGGGAGACAATATTTT,CSVNGGRQYF
TRBV7-9,.,TRBJ1-1,.,TGTGCCAGCAGCTTAGTCGGAGTGAACACTGAAGCTTTCTTT,CASSLVGVNTEAFF
TRBV18,.,TRBJ1-5,once,TGTGCCAGCTCCCCAACCGGCCGGGGTTTGTTTTTTTTT,CASSPTGRGLFFF
TRBV14,TRBD2,TRBJ2-1,.,TGTGCCAGCAGCCGTACTAGCGGGAGTAAAAATGAGCAGTTCTTC,CASSRTSGSKNEQFF
TRBV6-6,.,TRBJ2-5,once,TGTGCCAGCAGTTACCCTGGGGGCCAATTCCAAGAGACCCAGTACTTC,CASSYPGGQFQETQYF
TRBV6-1,.,TRBJ1-6,.,TGTGCCAGCAGTGAACGTGGCAGGGTCGACTCACCCCTCCACTTT,CASSERGRVDSPLHF
TRBV7-2,.,TRBJ1-1,.,TGTGCCAGCAGCTTATATGAGCGTAGCACTGAAGCTTTCTTT,CASSLYERSTEAFF
TRBV5-1,.,TRBJ1-1,.,TGCGCCAGCAGCTTAGAGACGGGGACTGAAGCTTTCTTT,CASSLETGTEAFF
TRBV27,TRBD2,TRBJ2-7,.,TGTGCCAGCAGTTTCCAAATCGGACTAGCGGGAGGTCTCTCCTACGAGCAGTACTTC,CASSFQIGLAGGLSYEQYF
TRBV7-4,TRBD1,TRBJ1-5,.,TGTGCCAGCAGCCCGGGACAGGGTTACAATCAGCCCCAGCATTTT,CASSPGQGYNQPQHF
TRBV7-9,TRBD1,TRBJ1-2,.,TGTGCCAGCAGCTTTTACGGACAGGGGGCTCAGGGCTACACCTTC,CASSFYGQGAQGYTF
TRBV7-8,.,TRBJ1-1,.,TGTGCCAGCAGCCATGGACAGATGAACACTGAAGCTTTCTTT,CASSHGQMNTEAFF
TRBV15,.,TRBJ1-4,.,TGTGCCACCAGCAGAGTGCGTGAAAAACTGTTTTTT,CATSRVREKLFF
TRBV5-6,.,TRBJ2-7,.,TGTGCCAGCAGCTTTGGCAGCTCCTACGAGCAGTACTTC,CASSFGSSYEQYF
TRBV5-1,TRBD1,TRBJ1-3,few,TGCGCCAGCAGCTTGTCAGGGCCCTCAGGGGGCACCATATATTTT,CASSLSGPSGGTIYF
TRBV7-9,.,TRBJ2-3,.,TGTGCCAGCAGCCCACGCATCGAGCGTCCAGATACGCAGTATTTT,CASSPRIERPDTQYF
TRBV9,.,TRBJ1-1,.,TGTGCCAGCAGCGTAGAGTGGCAGAACACTGAAGCTTTCTTT,CASSVEWQNTEAFF
TRBV28,TRBD1,TRBJ1-4,.,TGTGCCAGCAGGACCCCCGGGACAGGGGGCGTAAAACTGTTTTTT,CASRTPGTGGVKLFF
TRBV3-1/TRBV3-2,TRBD1,TRBJ2-7,once,TGTGCCAGCAGCCAAGCTGTTACAGGGGGAGGCGAGCAGTACTTC,CASSQAVTGGGEQYF
TRBV30,.,TRBJ1-2,.,TGTGCCTGGGACCGGGAACCGGCCAACTATGGCTACACCTTC,CAWDREPANYGYTF
TRBV5-4,TRBD2,TRBJ2-3,.,TGTGCCAGCAGCCTGGGACTAGCGGGGGGGGATACGCAGTATTTT,CASSLGLAGGDTQYF
TRBV4-3,.,TRBJ1-5,.,TGCGCCAGCAGCCCTTACTCCACCCGGGGACAGCCCCAGCATTTT,CASSPYSTRGQPQHF
TRBV5-5,.,TRBJ2-5,.,TGTGCCAGCAGCTTCACAGGGCAAGAGACCCAGTACTTC,CASSFTGQETQYF
TRBV7-8,.,TRBJ1-1,few,TGTGCCAGCAGCTCCCTACCGAAGGCTTTCTTT,CASSSLPKAFF
TRBV7-2,.,TRBJ1-1,.,TGTGCCAGCAGCCTCCGGGGGGATACCACTGAAGCTTTCTTT,CASSLRGDTTEAFF
TRBV28,.,TRBJ2-5,.,TGTGCCAGCACCTTGACAGGTCTCCAAGAGACCCAGTACTTC,CASTLTGLQETQYF
TRBV5-1,TRBD2,TRBJ2-1,.,TGCGCCAGCAGCTTGACGGCGGGAGGAAGCTACAATGAGCAGTTCTTC,CASSLTAGGSYNEQFF
TRBV3-1/TRBV3-2,.,TRBJ1-5,.,TGTGCCAGCAGCCAATCCGGGTCGGGGCAGCCCCAGCATTTT,CASSQSGSGQPQHF
TRBV19,.,TRBJ2-5,few,TGTGCCAGTAGTATAGGGGGGGTCCTAGGTACCCAGTACTTC,CASSIGGVLGTQYF
TRBV27,TRBD2,TRBJ2-1,once,TGTGCCAGCCGTCTAGCGGGAGGGTACAATGAGCAGTTCTTC,CASRLAGGYNEQFF
TRBV2,.,TRBJ1-1,few,TGTGCCAGCAGTCCGGGACTCCCGGACGCTGAAGCTTTCTTT,CASSPGLPDAEAFF
TRBV3-1/TRBV3-2,.,TRBJ1-2,.,TGTGCCAGCAGCCAAGCCGGACTCGATGGCTACACCTTC,CASSQAGLDGYTF
TRBV19,TRBD1,TRBJ1-6,few,TGTGCCAGCAGGGACAGGGCAAATTCACCCCTCCACTTT,CASRDRANSPLHF
TRBV14,.,TRBJ2-7,.,TGTGCCAGCAGCCACGGGGGAAAGACCTACGAGCAGTACTTC,CASSHGGKTYEQYF
TRBV19,TRBD1,TRBJ2-3,.,TGTGCCAGTAGGGGGACAGGGGGAGCCACAGATACGCAGTATTTT,CASRGTGGATDTQYF
TRBV4-3,TRBD2,TRBJ2-7,few,TGCGCCAGCAGCCAAGATATGACGGCTGCTAGCGGGGGGAGCTCCTACGAGCAGTACTTC,CASSQDMTAASGGSSYEQYF
TRBV4-1,TRBD1,TRBJ1-1,few,TGCGCCAGCAGCCAAGATGGGGGGACAGGGAAGACTGAAGCTTTCTTT,CASSQDGGTGKTEAFF
TRBV4-2,TRBD2,TRBJ2-3,once,TGTGCCAGCAGCCAATCCCTAGCGGGAGAGGGGGATACGCAGTATTTT,CASSQSLAGEGDTQYF